This TCR beta chain was sequenced during a study of cytomegalovirus exposure and HLA in healthy donors. The CDR3 has 17 residues. CDR1 is SGHVS and CDR2 is FNYEAQ in the germline V gene. The junction had 11 bases not matched to a gene; V was cut back by 5 bases and J by 4 bases. The PCR had 60 Vbeta and 13 Jbeta primers. TCRdb's copy holds only in-frame clones and misses some; the assay was immunoSEQ multiplex PCR. The repertoire holds around 190,000 clones, with approximately 78% as singletons. Sequencing was performed on PBMCs. The sequence was obtained from a woman in her twenties or thirties in good health and CMV-seropositive. J is TRBJ2-5 and V is TRBV7-6; 12 bases are shared with TRBD2. The CDR3 protein is CASSPPRLAGGRETQYF. CDR3 sequence (DNA): TGTGCCAGCAGCCCACCGCGGCTAGCGGGGGGGAGAGAGACCCAGTACTTC. Based on the CDR3 plus reference TRBV7-6 and TRBJ2-5, the full variable domain is GAGVSQSPRYKVTKRGQDVALRCDPISGHVSLYWYRQALGQGPEFLTYFNYEAQQDKSGLPNDRFSAERPEGSISTLTIQRTEQRDSAMYRCASSPPRLAGGRETQYFGPGTRLLVL.